Each of the 18 T cell receptor beta chains below was sequenced from the same sample in a study of blood T cell repertoires in COVID-19. Generated by immunoSEQ multiplex PCR, the TCRdb table keeps only in-frame clones and is missing some. The sample contains around 300,000 clones, 87% of which appear only once. Sequencing was done on a sample of peripheral blood. These receptors were taken from a man younger than 35 with active or convalescent COVID-19.

This chain joins TRBV10-3 and TRBJ2-7; TRBD1 is a possible D gene (6 bases). CDR3 length equals 14 residues. Germline V gene sequence: CDR1 ENHRY, CDR2 SYGVKD. V was shortened by 1 base and J by 3 bases, with 10 bases between the two germline ends. CDR3 DNA: TGTGCCATCAGTGAGTTGGTCAGGGGCTACGAGCAGTACTTC. It codes for CAISELVRGYEQYF.

V is TRBV6-5 and J is TRBJ1-5, with 8 bases identical to TRBD1. Germline lookup yields CDR1 MNHEY and CDR2 SVGAGI. After removal of 8 bases from V and 6 bases from J, the junction contained 12 bases not matched to a gene. CDR3 length: 15 amino acids. The CDR3 nucleotides are TGTGCCAGCGGTCCTTCTCAGGGGGCCGGTCAGCCCCAGCATTTT. It encodes CASGPSQGAGQPQHF.

The CDR3 spells CASSRGLKPMDEQFF. The CDR3 bases are TGTGCCAGCAGTAGGGGACTAAAACCTATGGATGAGCAGTTCTTC. The rearrangement joins TRBV21-1 to TRBJ2-1; the D call of TRBD2 is as the table states it, not checked on the DNA. TRBV21-1 is recorded as a pseudogene. This CDR3 comprises 15 residues.

In this sample, this clone turned up once. This chain links TRBV4-1 with TRBJ2-7; 8 bases map to TRBD1. The CDR3 contains 15 residues. V lost 3 bases, J lost 3 bases, and 7 bases stayed unmatched. Germline CDR1 reads MGHRA; CDR2 reads YSYEKL. Here the CDR3 reads CASSHLDRADYEQYF. The CDR3 bases are TGCGCCAGCAGCCACCTGGACAGGGCGGACTACGAGCAGTACTTC.

The chain joins TRBV7-3 to TRBJ2-5; D perhaps matches TRBD1 (6 bases). The CDR3 totals 13 residues. Per the germline V gene, CDR1 is SGHTA and CDR2 is FQGTGA. V dropped 3 bases and J dropped 2 bases, with 7 bases sitting between them. DNA for the CDR3: TGTGCCAGCAGCTTTGGGACACAAGAGACCCAGTACTTC. Protein product: CASSFGTQETQYF.

This chain connects TRBV7-8 to TRBJ1-2; 8 bases line up with TRBD1. V was clipped by 1 base and J by 2 bases; unmatched bases: 0. The V gene's germline CDR1 is SGHVS and CDR2 FQNEAQ. This CDR3 is built from 14 residues. DNA for the CDR3: TGTGCCAGCAGCTTAGGGACAGGGAACTATGGCTACACCTTC. Its translation: CASSLGTGNYGYTF.

V gene TRBV27 combines with J gene TRBJ1-6; a weak D match, TRBD1 (5 bases). V was cut by 9 bases and J by 6 bases, with 15 bases left in between. From germline, CDR1 is MNHEY and CDR2 SMNVEV (reference sequence). The CDR3 length is 14 residues. CDR3 sequence: CASTFSGFNSPLHF. CDR3 sequence (DNA): TGTGCCAGTACTTTCTCAGGGTTTAATTCACCCCTCCACTTT.

The chain couples TRBV19 to TRBJ1-6; D is undetermined. CDR1 and CDR2 from the germline V gene are LNHDA and SQIVND (reference sequence). The CDR3 covers 12 residues. V lost 7 bases and J 9 bases, leaving 10 bases between the germline ends. CDR3 DNA: TGTGCCAGTAATGAGGGCAGTTCACCCCTCCACTTT. This encodes CASNEGSSPLHF.

This chain joins TRBV12-3 or TRBV12-4 and TRBJ1-1; D is unresolved. The V and J ends lost 6 bases and 5 bases respectively, with 13 bases between them. The CDR3 has 13 residues. CDR3 nucleotides: TGTGCCAGCAGCCCAGGACTTGGTACTGAAGCTTTCTTT. It is translated as CASSPGLGTEAFF.

The chain links TRBV5-1 to TRBJ1-2; 9 bases fit TRBD1. The V and J ends lost 4 bases and 4 bases, in that order; junction bases with no gene match: 2. Germline loops: CDR1 SGHRS, CDR2 YFSETQ. CDR3 length equals 13 residues. The CDR3, as DNA: TGCGCCAGCAGCGCGGGACAGGGCTATGGCTACACCTTC. Translated, it gives CASSAGQGYGYTF.

This clone has more than one count but fewer than ten. The V gene is TRBV18, the J gene TRBJ1-2; 7 bases map to TRBD1. After removal of 3 bases from V and 6 bases from J, the junction contained 4 bases not matched to a gene. Germline CDR1 KGHSH, CDR2 LQKENI. There are 13 residues in the CDR3. In nucleotides, the CDR3 is TGTGCCAGCTCACCTTCCACAGGGGATGGCTACACCTTC. It is translated as CASSPSTGDGYTF.

The CDR3: CASSDDSFLEQYF. The DNA of the CDR3 is TGTGCCAGCAGTGACGACAGTTTCCTCGAGCAGTACTTC. The genes are TRBV2 and TRBJ2-7; tentative D call: TRBD1 (5 bases). CDR1 is SNHLY, CDR2 FYNNEI, per germline. V was cut by 3 bases and J by 6 bases, with 12 bases left in between. The CDR3 length is 13 residues.

V gene TRBV12-3 or TRBV12-4 combines with J gene TRBJ1-5; TRBD1 aligns across 7 bases. This CDR3 spans 13 amino acids. Trimming at V came to 5 bases and at J to 7 bases, leaving 5 bases not matched to a gene. The CDR3 region has the DNA TGTGCCAGCAGTAAGGGGGCACGACAGCCCCAGCATTTT. It encodes CASSKGARQPQHF.

This chain joins TRBV21-1 and TRBJ1-5; the listed D gene, TRBD1, was not tested against the DNA. TRBV21-1 is described as a pseudogene. CDR3 size: 16 residues. The CDR3: CASSKGGPQGNQPQHF. Written as DNA, the CDR3 is TGTGCCAGCAGCAAAGGGGGGCCCCAGGGCAATCAGCCCCAGCATTTT.

The rearrangement links TRBV9 to TRBJ2-1; perhaps TRBD2 as D (7 bases). Germline V gives CDR1 SGDLS, CDR2 YYNGEE. V lost 0 bases, J lost 2 bases, and 12 bases lay in between. The length of the CDR3 is 16 residues. CDR3 nucleotide sequence: TGTGCCAGCAGCGTAGAGATAGGGGGGGCCTACAATGAGCAGTTCTTC. Protein: CASSVEIGGAYNEQFF.

The chain couples TRBV29-1 to TRBJ1-2; D is ambiguous. CDR1 and CDR2 (germline): SQVTM, ANQGSEA. The CDR3 has 14 residues. V was shortened by 4 bases and J by 2 bases, with 14 bases between the two germline ends. For the CDR3, the DNA is TGCAGCGTTGTAAGGGAGACAACGAACTATGGCTACACCTTC. Translated: CSVVRETTNYGYTF. Together with reference TRBV29-1 and TRBJ1-2, the CDR3 gives the full variable domain: SAVISQKPSRDICQRGTSLTIQCQVDSQVTMMFWYRQQPGQSLTLIATANQGSEATYESGFVIDKFPISRPNLTFSTLTVSNMSPEDSSIYLCSVVRETTNYGYTFGSGTRLTVV.

The CDR3 DNA is TGTGCCAGTAGGGCAAGGAGCTCCTACGAGCAGTACTTC. It yields the protein CASRARSSYEQYF. The chain combines TRBV19 with TRBJ2-7; D gene uncertain. V lost 6 bases to trimming and J lost 0 bases, with 9 bases between them. Germline V CDR1 and CDR2: LNHDA, SQIVND (reference sequence). The CDR3 totals 13 residues.

This chain connects TRBV7-9 to TRBJ1-4, with D perhaps TRBD1 (5 bases). The CDR3 length is 17 residues. Germline V gene sequence: CDR1 SEHNR, CDR2 FQNEAQ (reference sequence). The ends were cut back, 2 bases at V and 8 bases at J, with 21 bases in the middle. CDR3 region: CASSLLEGRGLSEKLFF. The CDR3 DNA reads as TGTGCCAGCAGCTTATTGGAGGGAAGGGGTCTCTCCGAAAAACTGTTTTTT.